One and the same sample provided the 24 T cell receptor beta chains below, sequenced in a study of cytomegalovirus exposure and HLA in healthy donors. Researchers ran the PCR with 60 Vbeta and 13 Jbeta primers. Only in-frame clones appear in the TCRdb table, and some are missing; sequencing was by immunoSEQ multiplex PCR. This sample's table reports approximately 42,000 clones. The sample was PBMCs. The receptors come from a male donor in good health and CMV-seronegative.

The gene calls are TRBV6-6 and TRBJ1-3; 7 bases fit TRBD1. This CDR3 is built from 15 residues. V lost 3 bases, J lost 4 bases, and 6 bases stayed unmatched. CDR1 and CDR2 from the germline V gene are MNHNY and SVGAGI (reference sequence). The CDR3 DNA follows: TGTGCCAGCAGTTATACAGGGGTTTCGGGAAACACCATATATTTT. Protein sequence: CASSYTGVSGNTIYF.

This sequence joins TRBV9 and TRBJ2-1, with a possible D match to TRBD2 (5 bases). Germline CDR1 SGDLS, CDR2 YYNGEE. This CDR3 is built from 14 residues. V was clipped by 0 bases and J by 8 bases, with 12 bases between them. The chain's CDR3 is CASSVGVGVDEQFF. DNA of the CDR3: TGTGCCAGCAGCGTAGGGGTGGGAGTCGATGAGCAGTTCTTC.

This chain joins TRBV19 and TRBJ2-5, with 8 positions matching TRBD2. The CDR3 covers 15 residues. Germline trimming cut 5 bases from V and 4 bases from J; bases unmatched to any gene: 9. Germline assignment: CDR1 LNHDA and CDR2 SQIVND (reference sequence). The CDR3 spells CASSPRSGGGETQYF. In nucleotides, the CDR3 is TGTGCCAGTAGTCCCCGTTCGGGAGGGGGAGAGACCCAGTACTTC.

This chain links TRBV19 with TRBJ2-7; D is unresolved. The germline V gene encodes CDR1 LNHDA and CDR2 SQIVND (reference sequence). The length of the CDR3 is 13 residues. V gave up 6 bases and J gave up 6 bases, with 15 bases separating them. The CDR3: CASRQPDLGEQYF. DNA for the CDR3: TGTGCCAGTAGACAGCCAGATTTGGGCGAGCAGTACTTC. Combining the CDR3 with reference TRBV19 and TRBJ2-7 gives the whole variable domain DGGITQSPKYLFRKEGQNVTLSCEQNLNHDAMYWYRQDPGQGLRLIYYSQIVNDFQKGDIAEGYSVSREKKESFPLTVTSAQKNPTAFYLCASRQPDLGEQYFGPGTRLTVT.

The chain is built from TRBV7-8 and TRBJ1-5; 7 nucleotides line up with TRBD1. J was trimmed by 6 bases and V by 3 bases; bases with no gene match: 5. CDR3 length: 14 amino acids. Germline-derived CDR1 and CDR2 are SGHVS and FQNEAQ. The CDR3 bases are TGTGCCAGCAGCTTTGACAGGGTACCTCAGCCCCAGCATTTT. Its protein product is CASSFDRVPQPQHF.

This chain links TRBV25-1 with TRBJ2-3; perhaps TRBD2 as D (6 bases). The V end lost 4 bases, the J end lost 5 bases, and 22 bases lay between the germline ends. The CDR3 has 17 residues. Germline CDR1 and CDR2: MGHDK and SYGVNS. The chain's CDR3 is CASSVETGTQNGDTQYF. CDR3 coding DNA: TGTGCCAGCAGTGTCGAAACCGGGACTCAAAACGGAGATACGCAGTATTTT.

The chain employs TRBV5-1 and TRBJ1-2, with TRBD1 identical over 10 bases. Trimming cost V 5 bases and J 7 bases; bases outside gene matches: 5. CDR1 and CDR2 (germline): SGHRS, YFSETQ. This CDR3 is 13 amino acids long. The CDR3 DNA reads TGCGCCAGCAGTTCGGACAGGGGGGCTGGCTACACCTTC. This codes for CASSSDRGAGYTF.

V and J are TRBV7-2 and TRBJ2-3, with 7 bases fitting TRBD2. The CDR3 consists of 14 residues. Trimming took 5 bases from V and 4 from J; bases not matched to a gene: 6. Per the germline V gene, CDR1 is SGHTA and CDR2 is FQGNSA. As DNA, the CDR3 is TGTGCCAGCAGCCTTGGACTAGAAGCAGATACGCAGTATTTT. Amino acids: CASSLGLEADTQYF.

CDR3: CASSPGAGTYNEQFF. In nucleotides, the CDR3 is TGTGCCAGCAGCCCGGGAGCGGGGACCTACAATGAGCAGTTCTTC. This rearrangement joins TRBV7-6 to TRBJ2-1; 7 nucleotides align to TRBD2. CDR1 is SGHVS, CDR2 FNYEAQ, per germline. The CDR3 has 15 residues. Losses at the gene ends were 5 bases for V and 2 bases for J; bases not matched to a gene: 6.

V and J are TRBV30 and TRBJ2-7; 8 nucleotides match TRBD2. J gave up 7 bases and V 3 bases, and 17 bases lay outside the gene matches. Germline V gene data show CDR1 as GTSNPN and CDR2 as SVGIG (reference sequence). The CDR3 consists of 16 residues. The DNA for the CDR3 is TGTGCCTGGAGGCCACCCCGGGGAGCGGGAGTCCGAGAGCAGTACTTC. It translates to CAWRPPRGAGVREQYF.

CDR3 coding DNA: TGTGCCAGCAGTGAGGCGGGATACCTAGATACGCAGTATTTT. It yields the protein CASSEAGYLDTQYF. V and J are TRBV6-1 and TRBJ2-3; perhaps TRBD2 as D (6 bases). This CDR3 has 14 amino acids. Trimming left V 3 bases short and J 5 bases short, with 12 bases between. Germline V gene data show CDR1 as MNHNS and CDR2 as SASEGT.

The chain links TRBV18 to TRBJ2-3, with D tentatively TRBD2 (5 bases). Trimming removed 2 bases at V and 5 bases at J, with 14 bases between. Germline CDR1 KGHSH, CDR2 LQKENI. The CDR3 sequence is 15 residues long. For the CDR3, the DNA is TGTGCCAGCTCACCATCGGTGGTCGCGGGAGATACGCAGTATTTT. This codes for CASSPSVVAGDTQYF. Drawing the rest from reference TRBV18 and TRBJ2-3, the complete variable domain is NAGVMQNPRHLVRRRGQEARLRCSPMKGHSHVYWYRQLPEEGLKFMVYLQKENIIDESGMPKERFSAEFPKEGPSILRIQQVVRGDSAAYFCASSPSVVAGDTQYFGPGTRLTVL.

This sequence joins TRBV5-1 and TRBJ2-1, with D possibly TRBD2 on 6 matching bases. Germline lookup yields CDR1 SGHRS and CDR2 YFSETQ. Trimming removed 3 bases at V and 4 bases at J, with 14 bases between. The CDR3 is made up of 15 amino acids. This CDR3 is CASSSKAGVYNEQFF. The DNA for the CDR3 is TGCGCCAGCAGCTCCAAAGCGGGCGTGTACAATGAGCAGTTCTTC.

This chain links TRBV6-1 with TRBJ2-1; 11 nucleotides line up with TRBD1. V was clipped by 2 bases and J by 9 bases; unmatched bases: 6. The CDR3 covers 15 residues. Germline-derived CDR1 and CDR2 are MNHNS and SASEGT. CDR3 coding DNA: TGTGCCAGCAGTGAATGGAGGACAGGGGGCTTTGAGCAGTTCTTC. It yields the protein CASSEWRTGGFEQFF.

The CDR3 reads CASSAGLSYGYTF. The CDR3 DNA reads as TGTGCCAGCAGTGCCGGTCTTAGCTATGGCTACACCTTC. The chain uses TRBV25-1 and TRBJ1-2; D remains ambiguous. This CDR3 spans 13 amino acids. V was cut by 4 bases and J by 4 bases, with 10 bases left in between. From germline, CDR1 is MGHDK and CDR2 SYGVNS.

The V call is TRBV30, the J call TRBJ2-5; 11 nucleotides match TRBD2. This CDR3 spans 16 amino acids. Per germline, CDR1 GTSNPN and CDR2 SVGIG (reference sequence). V gave up 3 bases and J gave up 2 bases; unmatched junction bases: 8. CDR3 amino acids: CAWRGPGTSGQETQYF. The CDR3 nucleotides read TGTGCCTGGAGGGGCCCCGGGACTAGCGGACAAGAGACCCAGTACTTC.

The CDR3: CASRGAEAGVSDTQYF. The CDR3 coding sequence is TGTGCCAGCAGGGGTGCCGAGGCGGGAGTGTCAGATACGCAGTATTTT. This chain links TRBV27 with TRBJ2-3; 7 positions match TRBD2. Per the germline V gene, CDR1 is MNHEY and CDR2 is SMNVEV (reference sequence). V lost 6 bases and J lost 4; bases outside the gene matches: 13. This CDR3 is 16 amino acids long.

This rearrangement joins TRBV11-2 to TRBJ1-4; D is possibly TRBD1 (5 bases). This CDR3 is 14 amino acids long. V was pared by 10 bases and J by 8 bases, with 20 bases between. The germline V gene has CDR1 SGHAT and CDR2 FQNNGV. DNA for the CDR3: TGTGCCACCGGGGGAGGCAGGGTCGAGGAAAAACTGTTTTTT. It encodes CATGGGRVEEKLFF.

The rearrangement uses TRBV6-6 and TRBJ2-7; possible D gene TRBD1, 6 bases. The CDR3 spans 15 residues. Germline V gene data show CDR1 as MNHNY and CDR2 as SVGAGI (reference sequence). V shed 0 bases and J shed 6 bases, with 15 bases lying between them. The CDR3 sequence is CASSYSAGRGSEQYF. DNA for the CDR3: TGTGCCAGCAGTTACTCGGCCGGCAGGGGCTCCGAGCAGTACTTC.

Remarks on this clone: Additional DNA sequences in this sample encode the identical CDR3. The chain combines TRBV6-1 with TRBJ1-1; D not certain. Trimming shortened V by 1 base and J by 0 bases, and 12 bases separated the two germline ends. Per the germline V gene, CDR1 is MNHNS and CDR2 is SASEGT. The CDR3 length is 16 residues. CDR3 bases: TGTGCCAGCAGTGAAGGGATGGGTGACTTGAACACTGAAGCTTTCTTT. Residues: CASSEGMGDLNTEAFF.

The rearrangement links TRBV28 to TRBJ2-4; 10 bases match TRBD2. Germline CDR1 and CDR2: MDHEN and SYDVKM. CDR3 length: 15 amino acids. V dropped 5 bases and J dropped 7; count of bases not matched to a gene: 8. CDR3 sequence (DNA): TGTGCCAGCAGTCCGACTAGCGGGTCGGGGAACATTCAGTACTTC. Protein: CASSPTSGSGNIQYF.

The chain is built from TRBV27 and TRBJ2-1; D not certain. CDR3 length: 15 residues. The germline V and J ends were trimmed by 2 bases and 0 bases, with 8 bases remaining between them. Germline loops: CDR1 MNHEY, CDR2 SMNVEV (reference sequence). This CDR3 reads CASSLGPPSYNEQFF. The CDR3 bases are TGTGCCAGCAGTTTAGGCCCCCCCTCCTACAATGAGCAGTTCTTC.

This chain connects TRBV5-1 to TRBJ2-5; 7 bases line up with TRBD2. This CDR3 comprises 16 residues. Germline CDR1 SGHRS, CDR2 YFSETQ. J lost 1 base, V lost 6 bases, and 12 bases had no gene match. CDR3 amino acids: CASIPGGSGVQETQYF. The CDR3 bases are TGCGCCAGCATCCCCGGGGGGAGCGGGGTCCAAGAGACCCAGTACTTC.

The rearrangement uses TRBV19 and TRBJ2-7, with TRBD2 identical over 7 bases. This CDR3 region has 15 residues. The ends lost 4 bases at V and 0 bases at J; junction bases unmatched: 6. Germline CDR1 reads LNHDA; CDR2 reads SQIVND (reference sequence). The CDR3: CASSKGLLNSYEQYF. Written as DNA, the CDR3 is TGTGCCAGTAGTAAGGGACTATTGAACTCCTACGAGCAGTACTTC.